This record covers a single T cell receptor (beta chain). Its antigen is undetermined. Assay: immunoSEQ multiplex PCR; the TCRdb copy retains only in-frame clones and omits some. Of 250,000 to 400,000 clones in the sample, roughly 87% were seen once. This record comes from a study of cytomegalovirus exposure and HLA in healthy donors. CDR1 and CDR2 (germline): MGHDK, SYGVNS. V was clipped by 7 bases and J by 3 bases; unmatched bases: 7. The length of the CDR3 is 14 residues. Study-wide points: It was 150 or so TCR beta chains that were listed as cytomegalovirus-associated. According to a later analysis, TCR clusters from the first cohort tended to co-occur in the roughly 130 validation repertoires.

The specimen sequenced was PBMCs. The rearrangement joins TRBV25-1 to TRBJ2-7, with 9 bases that match TRBD1. This TCR derives from a woman aged 25 to 45 in good health and CMV-seropositive. This CDR3 reads CASTGTGNLYEQYF. In DNA form, the CDR3 reads TGTGCCAGCACTGGGACAGGGAACCTCTACGAGCAGTACTTC.